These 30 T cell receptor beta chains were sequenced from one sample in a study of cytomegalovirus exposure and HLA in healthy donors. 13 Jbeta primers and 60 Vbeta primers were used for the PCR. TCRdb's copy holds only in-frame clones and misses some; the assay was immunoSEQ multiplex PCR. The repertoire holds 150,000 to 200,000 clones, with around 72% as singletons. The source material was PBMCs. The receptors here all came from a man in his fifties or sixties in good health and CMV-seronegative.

The CDR3 loop reads CASSIISGTGANTEAFF. CDR3 in DNA: TGCGCCAGCAGCATAATCTCCGGGACAGGGGCGAACACTGAAGCTTTCTTT. The chain has TRBV5-1 and TRBJ1-1; 10 bases agree with TRBD1. This CDR3 spans 17 amino acids. The ends lost 4 bases at V and 1 base at J; junction bases unmatched: 10. CDR1 SGHRS and CDR2 YFSETQ come from the germline V gene.

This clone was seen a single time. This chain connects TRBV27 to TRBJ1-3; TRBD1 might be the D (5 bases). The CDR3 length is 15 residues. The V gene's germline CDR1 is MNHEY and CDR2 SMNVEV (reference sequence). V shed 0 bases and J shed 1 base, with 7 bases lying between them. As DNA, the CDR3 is TGTGCCAGCAGTTTATCCCGGGGGTCTGGAAACACCATATATTTT. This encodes CASSLSRGSGNTIYF.

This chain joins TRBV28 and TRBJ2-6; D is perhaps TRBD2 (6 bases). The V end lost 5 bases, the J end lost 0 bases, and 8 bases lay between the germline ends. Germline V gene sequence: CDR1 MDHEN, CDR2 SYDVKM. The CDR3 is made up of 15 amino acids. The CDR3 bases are TGTGCCAGCAGTCTCGGGGGCTCTGGGGCCAACGTCCTGACTTTC. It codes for CASSLGGSGANVLTF.

CDR3: CASRQFMNTEAFF. The DNA of the CDR3 is TGCGCCAGCCGACAGTTCATGAACACTGAAGCTTTCTTT. The J gene is TRBJ1-1, the V gene TRBV5-1, with D perhaps matching TRBD1 (5 bases). Looked up from germline, CDR1 is SGHRS and CDR2 is YFSETQ. V lost 7 bases and J 0 bases, leaving 10 bases between the germline ends. CDR3 length: 13 residues.

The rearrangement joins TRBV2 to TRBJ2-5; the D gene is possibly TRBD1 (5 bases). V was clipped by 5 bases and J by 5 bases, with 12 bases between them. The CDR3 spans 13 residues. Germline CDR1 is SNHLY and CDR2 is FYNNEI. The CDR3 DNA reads TGTGCCAGCAGTCTAGGGGTCAGGGAGACCCAGTACTTC. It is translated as CASSLGVRETQYF.

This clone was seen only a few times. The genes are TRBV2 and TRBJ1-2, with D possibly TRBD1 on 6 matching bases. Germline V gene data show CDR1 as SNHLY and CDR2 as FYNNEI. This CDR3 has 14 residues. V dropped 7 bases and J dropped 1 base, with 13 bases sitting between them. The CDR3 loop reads CASILVQGNYGYTF. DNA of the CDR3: TGTGCCAGCATCTTAGTACAGGGTAACTATGGCTACACCTTC.

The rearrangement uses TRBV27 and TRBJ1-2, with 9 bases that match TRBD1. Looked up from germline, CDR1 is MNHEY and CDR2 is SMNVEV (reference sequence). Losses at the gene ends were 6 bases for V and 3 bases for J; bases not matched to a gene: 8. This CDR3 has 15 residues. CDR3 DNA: TGTGCCAGCAGCTTTGCGGGACAGGGTGACTATGGCTACACCTTC. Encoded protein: CASSFAGQGDYGYTF.

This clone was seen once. CDR3 nucleotide sequence: TGCGCCAGCAGCTTGGGTTTACAGGGAATTGGAGCTTTCTTT. Its translation is CASSLGLQGIGAFF. The V and J genes are TRBV5-1 and TRBJ1-1; a possible D gene is TRBD1 (6 bases). CDR3 length: 14 amino acids. V was cut by 0 bases and J by 10 bases, with 16 bases left in between. Germline V lookup: CDR1 SGHRS, CDR2 YFSETQ.

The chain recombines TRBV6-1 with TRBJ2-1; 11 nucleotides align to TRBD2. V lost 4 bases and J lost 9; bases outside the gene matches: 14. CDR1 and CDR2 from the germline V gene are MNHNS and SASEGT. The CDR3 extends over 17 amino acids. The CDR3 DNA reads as TGTGCCAGCAGTGCCCCTAGCGGGGGGCCCGTTACTTCTGAGCAGTTCTTC. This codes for CASSAPSGGPVTSEQFF.

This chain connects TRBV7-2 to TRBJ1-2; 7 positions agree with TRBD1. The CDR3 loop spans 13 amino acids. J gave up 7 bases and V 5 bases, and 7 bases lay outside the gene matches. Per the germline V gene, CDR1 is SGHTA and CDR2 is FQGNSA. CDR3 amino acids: CASSTYTGVGYTF. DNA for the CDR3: TGTGCCAGCAGCACATATACAGGGGTTGGCTACACCTTC.

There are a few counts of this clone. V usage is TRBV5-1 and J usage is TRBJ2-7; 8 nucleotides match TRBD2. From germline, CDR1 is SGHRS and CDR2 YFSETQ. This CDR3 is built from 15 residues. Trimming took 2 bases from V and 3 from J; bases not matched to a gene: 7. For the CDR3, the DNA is TGCGCCAGCAGCTTTGTAGCGGGGCCGCTCTACGAGCAGTACTTC. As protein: CASSFVAGPLYEQYF.

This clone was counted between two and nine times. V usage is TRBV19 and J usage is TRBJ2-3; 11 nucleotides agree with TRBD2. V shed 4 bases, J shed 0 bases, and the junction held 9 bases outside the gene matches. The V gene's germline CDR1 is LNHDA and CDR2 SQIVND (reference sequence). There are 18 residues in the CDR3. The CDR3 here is CASSTTSGGAPSTDTQYF. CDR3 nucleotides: TGTGCCAGTAGTACAACTAGCGGGGGAGCCCCTAGCACAGATACGCAGTATTTT. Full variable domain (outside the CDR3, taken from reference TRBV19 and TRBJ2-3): DGGITQSPKYLFRKEGQNVTLSCEQNLNHDAMYWYRQDPGQGLRLIYYSQIVNDFQKGDIAEGYSVSREKKESFPLTVTSAQKNPTAFYLCASSTTSGGAPSTDTQYFGPGTRLTVL.

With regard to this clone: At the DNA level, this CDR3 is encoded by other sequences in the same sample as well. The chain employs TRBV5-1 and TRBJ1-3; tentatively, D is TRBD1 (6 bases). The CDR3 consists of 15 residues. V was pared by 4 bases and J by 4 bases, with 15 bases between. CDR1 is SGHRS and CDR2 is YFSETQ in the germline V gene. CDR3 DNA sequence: TGCGCCAGCAGCCTGGAGGGGGGGTCCGGAAACACCATATATTTT. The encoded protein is CASSLEGGSGNTIYF.

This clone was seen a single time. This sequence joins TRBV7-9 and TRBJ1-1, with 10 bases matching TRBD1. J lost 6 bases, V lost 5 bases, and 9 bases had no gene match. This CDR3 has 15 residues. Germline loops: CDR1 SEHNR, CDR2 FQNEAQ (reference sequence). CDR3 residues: CASSRLGDRGSEAFF. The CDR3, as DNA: TGTGCCAGCAGCAGGTTGGGGGACAGGGGATCTGAAGCTTTCTTT.

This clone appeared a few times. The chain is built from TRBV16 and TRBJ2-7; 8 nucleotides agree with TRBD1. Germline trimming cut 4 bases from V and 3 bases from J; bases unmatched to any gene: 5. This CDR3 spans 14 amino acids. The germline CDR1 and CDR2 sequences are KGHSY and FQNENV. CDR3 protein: CASSPGTGDYEQYF. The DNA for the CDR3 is TGTGCCAGCAGCCCGGGGACAGGAGACTACGAGCAGTACTTC.

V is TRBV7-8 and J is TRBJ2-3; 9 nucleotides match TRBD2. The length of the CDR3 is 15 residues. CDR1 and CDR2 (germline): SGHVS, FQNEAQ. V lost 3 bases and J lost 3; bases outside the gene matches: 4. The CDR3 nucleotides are TGTGCCAGCAGCTTTTCTAGCGGGGTTACAGATACGCAGTATTTT. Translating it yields CASSFSSGVTDTQYF.

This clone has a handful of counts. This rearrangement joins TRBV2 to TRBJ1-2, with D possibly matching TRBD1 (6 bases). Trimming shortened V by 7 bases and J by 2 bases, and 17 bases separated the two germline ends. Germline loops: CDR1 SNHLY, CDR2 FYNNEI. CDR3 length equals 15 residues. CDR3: CASTYTDSHNYGYTF. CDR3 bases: TGTGCCAGCACGTATACGGACAGCCACAACTATGGCTACACCTTC.

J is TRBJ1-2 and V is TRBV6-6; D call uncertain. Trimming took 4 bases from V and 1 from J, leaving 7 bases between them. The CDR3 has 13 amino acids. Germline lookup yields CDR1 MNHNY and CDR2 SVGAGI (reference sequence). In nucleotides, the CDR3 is TGTGCCAGCAGTTTCGGGAGTAACTATGGCTACACCTTC. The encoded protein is CASSFGSNYGYTF.

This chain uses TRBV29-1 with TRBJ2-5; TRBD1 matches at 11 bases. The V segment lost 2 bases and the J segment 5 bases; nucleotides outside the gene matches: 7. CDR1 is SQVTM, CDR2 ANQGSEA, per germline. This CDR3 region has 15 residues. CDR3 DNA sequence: TGCAGCGTTGAACCCGGACAGGGGGCGCTCGAGACCCAGTACTTC. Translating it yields CSVEPGQGALETQYF.

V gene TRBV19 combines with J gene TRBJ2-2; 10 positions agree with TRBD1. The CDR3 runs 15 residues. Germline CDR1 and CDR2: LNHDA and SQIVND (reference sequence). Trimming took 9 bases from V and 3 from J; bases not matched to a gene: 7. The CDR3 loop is CASRLGTGDTGELFF. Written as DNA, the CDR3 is TGTGCCAGCCGCCTAGGGACAGGGGACACCGGGGAGCTGTTTTTT.

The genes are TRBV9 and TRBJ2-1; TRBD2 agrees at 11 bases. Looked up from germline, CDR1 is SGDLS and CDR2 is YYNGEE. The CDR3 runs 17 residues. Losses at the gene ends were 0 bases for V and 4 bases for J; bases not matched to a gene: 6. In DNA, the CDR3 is TGTGCCAGCAGCGTAGCGAGCCTAGCGGGGGGATACAATGAGCAGTTCTTC. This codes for CASSVASLAGGYNEQFF. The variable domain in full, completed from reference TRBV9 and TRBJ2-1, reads DSGVTQTPKHLITATGQRVTLRCSPRSGDLSVYWYQQSLDQGLQFLIQYYNGEERAKGNILERFSAQQFPDLHSELNLSSLELGDSALYFCASSVASLAGGYNEQFFGPGTRLTVL.

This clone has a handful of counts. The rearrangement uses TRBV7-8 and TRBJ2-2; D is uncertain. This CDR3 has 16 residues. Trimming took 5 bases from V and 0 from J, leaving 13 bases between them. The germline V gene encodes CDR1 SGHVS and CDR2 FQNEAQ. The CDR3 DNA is TGTGCCAGCAGCCCACAGCCAGGCGCGAACACCGGGGAGCTGTTTTTT. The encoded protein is CASSPQPGANTGELFF.

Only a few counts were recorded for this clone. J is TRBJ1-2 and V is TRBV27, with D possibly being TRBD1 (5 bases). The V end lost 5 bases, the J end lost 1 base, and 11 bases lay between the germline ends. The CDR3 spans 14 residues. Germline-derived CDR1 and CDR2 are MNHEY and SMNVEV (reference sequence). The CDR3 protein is CASSMRQSNYGYTF. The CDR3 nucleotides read TGTGCCAGCAGTATGCGACAGAGTAACTATGGCTACACCTTC.

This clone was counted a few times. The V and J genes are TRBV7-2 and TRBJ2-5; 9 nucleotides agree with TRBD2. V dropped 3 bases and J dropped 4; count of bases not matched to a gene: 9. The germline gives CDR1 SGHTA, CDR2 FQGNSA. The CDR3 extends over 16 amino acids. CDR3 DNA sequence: TGTGCCAGCAGCTTGAGGCGGGGGGGCCTTCCAGAGACCCAGTACTTC. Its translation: CASSLRRGGLPETQYF. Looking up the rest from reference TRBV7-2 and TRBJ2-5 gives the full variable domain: GAGVSQSPSNKVTEKGKDVELRCDPISGHTALYWYRQSLGQGLEFLIYFQGNSAPDKSGLPSDRFSAERTGGSVSTLTIQRTQQEDSAVYLCASSLRRGGLPETQYFGPGTRLLVL.

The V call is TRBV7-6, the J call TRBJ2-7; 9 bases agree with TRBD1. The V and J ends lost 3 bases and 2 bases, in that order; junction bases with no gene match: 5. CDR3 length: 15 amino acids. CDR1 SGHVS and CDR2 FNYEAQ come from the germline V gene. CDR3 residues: CASSLSGQGPYEQYF. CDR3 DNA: TGTGCCAGCAGCTTGTCCGGACAGGGGCCCTACGAGCAGTACTTC.

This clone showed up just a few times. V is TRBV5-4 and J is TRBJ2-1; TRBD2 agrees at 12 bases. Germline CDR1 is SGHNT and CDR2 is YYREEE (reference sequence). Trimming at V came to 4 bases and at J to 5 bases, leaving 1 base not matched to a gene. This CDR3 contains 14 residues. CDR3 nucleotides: TGTGCCAGCAGCGGACTAGCGGGAAACAATGAGCAGTTCTTC. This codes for CASSGLAGNNEQFF.

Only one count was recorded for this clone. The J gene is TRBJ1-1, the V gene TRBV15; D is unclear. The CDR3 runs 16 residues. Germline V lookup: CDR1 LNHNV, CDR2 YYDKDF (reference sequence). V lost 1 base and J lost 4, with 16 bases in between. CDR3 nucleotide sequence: TGTGCCACCAGCAGAGGCTTTATGGGAGGAATCACTGAAGCTTTCTTT. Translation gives CATSRGFMGGITEAFF.

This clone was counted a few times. The CDR3 spells CASSESKGGEVNSPLHF. CDR3 DNA: TGCGCCAGCAGTGAGTCGAAAGGGGGCGAGGTGAATTCACCCCTCCACTTT. J is TRBJ1-6 and V is TRBV10-2, with 7 bases aligning to TRBD1. Trimming removed 0 bases from V and 7 bases from J; junction bases left unmatched: 9. Germline values: CDR1 WSHSY, CDR2 SAAADI. The CDR3 spans 17 residues.

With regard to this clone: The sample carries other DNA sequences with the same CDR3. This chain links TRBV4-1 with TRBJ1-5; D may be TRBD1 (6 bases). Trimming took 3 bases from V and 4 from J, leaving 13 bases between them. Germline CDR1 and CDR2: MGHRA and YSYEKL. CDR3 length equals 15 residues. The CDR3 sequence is CASSQLGQGNQPQHF. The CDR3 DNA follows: TGCGCCAGCAGCCAGCTAGGGCAGGGGAATCAGCCCCAGCATTTT.

Here the CDR3 DNA reads TGTGCTAGTGGTTTGGGACAGGGATGGCAGCCCCAGCATTTT. This codes for CASGLGQGWQPQHF. This chain joins TRBV12-5 and TRBJ1-5; the match to TRBD1 covers 7 bases. CDR3 length: 14 residues. The V gene end was trimmed by 1 base and the J gene end by 7 bases; junction bases not matched to a gene: 4. CDR1 LGHNT and CDR2 FRNRAP come from the germline V gene.